This note documents a single T cell receptor beta chain sequence. Antigen unknown. The data stem from a study of vaccination and CD4 T cells after COVID-19. Oncomine TCR Beta short-read sequencing was applied to DNA from cultured CD4+ T cells. TCRdb fed the PCR reads into MiXCR, producing one record per CDR3 protein. Of 15,000 to 17,000 distinct CDR3 sequences in the sample, around 78% were seen once. V was cut by 6 bases and J by 7 bases, with 13 bases left in between. The germline CDR1 and CDR2 sequences are MNHNS and SASEGT. The CDR3 runs 12 residues. Regarding treatment: roughly ten-day PBMC culture with coronavirus spike peptide pools or control peptides (ViraFEST assay).

V usage is TRBV6-1 and J usage is TRBJ2-7; D gene uncertain. The clonotype originates from a human donor who had recovered from COVID-19. Sample: CD4+ T cells from blood, cultured in vitro. The CDR3 nucleotides are TGTGCCAGCAGCGTCCACCGCTTGGAGCAGTACTTC. Translated, it gives CASSVHRLEQYF.